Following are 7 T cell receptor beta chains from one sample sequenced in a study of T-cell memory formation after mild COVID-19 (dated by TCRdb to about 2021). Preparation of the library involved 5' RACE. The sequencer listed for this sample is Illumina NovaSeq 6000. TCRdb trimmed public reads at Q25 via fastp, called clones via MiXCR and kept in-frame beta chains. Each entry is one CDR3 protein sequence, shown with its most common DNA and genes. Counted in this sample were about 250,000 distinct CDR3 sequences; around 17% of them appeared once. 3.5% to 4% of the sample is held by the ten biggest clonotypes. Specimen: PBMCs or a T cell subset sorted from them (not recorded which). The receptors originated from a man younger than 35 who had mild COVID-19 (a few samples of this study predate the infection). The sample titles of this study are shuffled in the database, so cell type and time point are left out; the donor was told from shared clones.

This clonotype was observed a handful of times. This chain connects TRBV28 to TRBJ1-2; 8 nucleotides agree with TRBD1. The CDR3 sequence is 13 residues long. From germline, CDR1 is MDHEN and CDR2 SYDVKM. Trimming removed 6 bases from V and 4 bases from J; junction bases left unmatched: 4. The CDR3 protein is CASRTGTGYGYTF. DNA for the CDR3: TGTGCCAGCAGAACCGGGACAGGCTATGGCTACACCTTC.

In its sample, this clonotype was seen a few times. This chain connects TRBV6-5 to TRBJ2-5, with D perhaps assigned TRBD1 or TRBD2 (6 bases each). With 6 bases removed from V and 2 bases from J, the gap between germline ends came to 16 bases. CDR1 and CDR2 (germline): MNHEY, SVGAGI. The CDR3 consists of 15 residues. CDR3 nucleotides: TGTGCCAGCAGGATGGGGGCGGGGAGGCAAGAGACCCAGTACTTC. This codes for CASRMGAGRQETQYF.

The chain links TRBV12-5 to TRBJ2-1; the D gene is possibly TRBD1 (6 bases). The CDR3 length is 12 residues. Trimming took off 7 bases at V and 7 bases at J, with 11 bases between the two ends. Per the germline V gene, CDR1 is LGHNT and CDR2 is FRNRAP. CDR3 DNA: TGTGCTAGTGCACAGGGCGGGAATGAGCAGTTCTTC. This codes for CASAQGGNEQFF.

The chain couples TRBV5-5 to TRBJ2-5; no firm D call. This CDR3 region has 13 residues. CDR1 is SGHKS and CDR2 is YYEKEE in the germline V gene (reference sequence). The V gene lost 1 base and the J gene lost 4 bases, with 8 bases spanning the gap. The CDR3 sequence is CASSLRDPETQYF. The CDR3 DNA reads TGTGCCAGCAGCTTGAGGGATCCAGAGACCCAGTACTTC.

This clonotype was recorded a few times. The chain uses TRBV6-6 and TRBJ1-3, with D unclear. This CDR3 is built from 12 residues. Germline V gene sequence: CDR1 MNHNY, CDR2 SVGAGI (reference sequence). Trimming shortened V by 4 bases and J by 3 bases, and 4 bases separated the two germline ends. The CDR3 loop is CASSSVGNTIYF. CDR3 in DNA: TGTGCCAGCAGTTCCGTTGGAAACACCATATATTTT.

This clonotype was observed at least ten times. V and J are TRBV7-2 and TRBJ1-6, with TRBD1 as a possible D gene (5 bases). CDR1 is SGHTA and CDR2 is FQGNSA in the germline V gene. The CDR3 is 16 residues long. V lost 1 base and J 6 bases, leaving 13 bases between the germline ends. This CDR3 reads CASSLDSGGSNSPLHF. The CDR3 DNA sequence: TGTGCCAGCAGCTTAGATTCGGGGGGTAGTAATTCACCCCTCCACTTT.

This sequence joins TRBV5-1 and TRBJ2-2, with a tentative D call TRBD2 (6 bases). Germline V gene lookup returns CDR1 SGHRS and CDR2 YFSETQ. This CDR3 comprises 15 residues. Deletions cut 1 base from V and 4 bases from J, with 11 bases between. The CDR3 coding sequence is TGCGCCAGCAGCTTGCTTAGCGGAGTCACCGGGGAGCTGTTTTTT. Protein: CASSLLSGVTGELFF. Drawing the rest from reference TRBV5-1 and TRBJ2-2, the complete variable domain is KAGVTQTPRYLIKTRGQQVTLSCSPISGHRSVSWYQQTPGQGLQFLFEYFSETQRNKGNFPGRFSGRQFSNSRSEMNVSTLELGDSALYLCASSLLSGVTGELFFGEGSRLTVL.